This is a list of T cell receptor beta chains from one sample in a study of T-cell reconstitution after alpha-beta-depleted transplantation in children. TCRdb re-called the PCR reads with MiXCR, one entry per CDR3 protein. The data contain about 610,000 distinct CDR3 sequences, 8% to 11% of them singletons. The material was PBMCs from the stem cell graft donor, obtained from the stem cell graft. These receptor sequences come from a human donor who donated a stem cell graft to a child with acute myeloid leukemia. Each CDR3 is given with its conserved first and last residue. D genes are given only for firm matches. A clone size is listed for some rows: how often the clone was seen (once, few, many), or a class if it is expanded.

>TRBJ1-5|.|.|TRBV12-3/TRBV12-4
CASSLTVIQPQHF
TGTGCCAGCAGTTTAACCGTCATCCAGCCCCAGCATTTT
>TRBJ2-1|.|many|TRBV15
CATGTWGPHDEQFF
TGTGCCACCGGCACCTGGGGTCCACACGATGAGCAGTTCTTC
>TRBJ2-1|.|many|TRBV6-5
CASSYSGGGGNEQFF
TGTGCCAGCAGTTACTCGGGGGGAGGAGGAAATGAGCAGTTCTTC
>TRBJ1-1|TRBD1|few|TRBV18
CASSRGTDTEAFF
TGTGCCAGCTCACGAGGGACAGACACTGAAGCTTTCTTT
>TRBJ1-1|.|few|TRBV20-1
CRSYSTAAGTEAFF
TGCAGGTCTTACTCCACAGCGGCGGGCACTGAAGCTTTCTTT
>TRBJ2-3|TRBD1|.|TRBV24-1
CATSESGTGSTDTQYF
TGTGCCACCAGTGAATCCGGGACAGGGTCAACAGATACGCAGTATTTT
>TRBJ2-7|TRBD2|many|TRBV5-6
CASSLAGPTSEQYF
TGTGCCAGCAGTTTAGCGGGGCCCACCTCCGAGCAGTACTTC
>TRBJ2-7|.|many|TRBV28
CASSPRTVSYEQYF
TGTGCCAGCAGTCCCCGGACCGTCTCCTACGAGCAGTACTTC
>TRBJ2-1|TRBD1|.|TRBV4-3
CASSPPGQVYNEQFF
TGCGCCAGCAGCCCGCCGGGACAGGTTTACAATGAGCAGTTCTTC
>TRBJ2-1|TRBD2|.|TRBV29-1
CSVGGSGRSYNEQFF
TGCAGCGTTGGAGGTAGCGGGAGGTCCTACAATGAGCAGTTCTTC
>TRBJ2-7|.|many|TRBV12-3/TRBV12-4
CASSLRGFSSYEQYF
TGTGCCAGCAGTTTGAGGGGTTTTAGCTCCTACGAGCAGTACTTC
>TRBJ1-5|TRBD1|many|TRBV18
CASSPGQGSNQPQHF
TGTGCCAGCAGTCCCGGACAGGGTAGCAATCAGCCCCAGCATTTT
>TRBJ2-1|.|few|TRBV4-2
CASSQESIGYNEQFF
TGTGCCAGCAGCCAAGAGTCCATAGGGTACAATGAGCAGTTCTTC
>TRBJ1-5|.|few|TRBV6-6
CASRRMAANQPQHF
TGTGCCAGCAGGAGGATGGCTGCAAATCAGCCCCAGCATTTT
>TRBJ2-1|.|many|TRBV4-3
CASSQDLGRMSSYNEQFF
TGCGCCAGCAGCCAAGATCTGGGGCGGATGAGCTCCTACAATGAGCAGTTCTTC
>TRBJ2-5|.|many|TRBV7-2
CASSSPKETQYF
TGTGCCAGCAGCTCCCCGAAAGAGACCCAGTACTTC
>TRBJ2-7|TRBD2|many|TRBV9
CASSVATGGREQYF
TGTGCCAGCAGCGTAGCTACGGGGGGACGCGAGCAGTACTTC
>TRBJ1-2|TRBD1|many|TRBV12-3/TRBV12-4
CASANRGSYGYTF
TGTGCCAGTGCCAACAGGGGAAGCTATGGCTACACCTTC
>TRBJ2-7|TRBD1|.|TRBV29-1
CSGGRDRGIEQYF
TGCAGCGGAGGACGGGACAGGGGAATCGAGCAGTACTTC
>TRBJ2-4|.|many|TRBV24-1
CATSEGEAKNIQYF
TGTGCCACCAGTGAAGGGGAAGCCAAAAACATTCAGTACTTC
>TRBJ2-5|.|few|TRBV5-1
CASSGPPQETQYF
TGCGCCAGCAGCGGGCCCCCTCAAGAGACCCAGTACTTC
>TRBJ2-7|.|few|TRBV2
CASIKGGTEHYEQYF
TGTGCCAGCATCAAAGGGGGGACGGAGCATTACGAGCAGTACTTC
>TRBJ1-5|TRBD1|few|TRBV20-1
CSAREQGGIIFYQPQHF
TGCAGTGCTAGAGAACAGGGGGGGATTATTTTTTATCAGCCCCAGCATTTT
>TRBJ2-1|TRBD2|.|TRBV4-2
CASSQASGRMGEQFF
TGTGCCAGCAGCCAGGCTAGCGGGAGGATGGGTGAGCAGTTCTTC